The present entry profiles one T cell receptor beta chain with its context. The target of this receptor is not known. The input lacks base qualities; no much larger clone sits a single base away. The cohort consisted of approximately 690 healthy bone marrow donors. At the time of sampling, all cohort members were nominally healthy, though unrecorded immune exposures were likely present. The donor tested CMV seronegative, placing the donor among the 300 to 400 seronegative members of the cohort. A peripheral blood sample was collected from each donor, and TCR beta sequencing was performed on peripheral blood mononuclear cells. Genomic DNA was extracted from the blood cell samples with the Qiagen DNeasy Blood Extraction Kit. V is trimmed back by 3 bases and J by 2 bases, and the junction contains 9 bases that no gene match accounts for. The CDR3 sequence holds 15 residues, the cysteine and phenylalanine included. Kept here is only the CDR3 DNA, which spans 45 bases and is read in frame from base 1. The germline V gene (reference sequence) provides CDR1 GTSNPN and CDR2 SVGIG.

Library preparation was by the immunoSEQ multiplex PCR assay. The multiplex PCR relied on a mix of 60 forward primers for TCR Vbeta segments and 13 reverse primers for TCR Jbeta segments. The CDR3 region of rearranged TCR beta genes was amplified from genomic DNA with a multiplex PCR assay. On the Illumina HiSeq System, the amplified TCR beta libraries were sequenced as 87-base-pair reads. The original pipeline was this. A later analysis tallied around 82 million unique TCR beta chains across the 700 or so repertoires, and about 10 million of those chains were shared by two or more donors. Raw reads were error-corrected and collapsed into unique sequences by a nearest-neighbor algorithm in which closely related sequences were merged to remove PCR and sequencing errors. Alignment of CDR3 sequences to IMGT reference sequences was used to assign V, D and J gene segments. Each retained sequence needed at least a six-nucleotide match to both a V gene segment and a J gene segment. Rearrangements were classified as productive when the CDR3 lacked stop codons and remained in frame with V and J, and all other rearrangements were classified as non-productive. Following IMGT convention, CDR3 was defined as the stretch from the second conserved V-encoded cysteine to the conserved J-encoded phenylalanine. The earlier analysis of around 640 of the donors excluded sequences that lacked an unambiguous match to a single V gene segment. In an earlier analysis of a few hundred of the donors, V segments were called functional above 56.7% productive rearrangements and were called segregating when the between-donor standard deviation exceeded 5%. A statistical classification framework was developed to diagnose cytomegalovirus status using the catalog of TCR beta chain sequences. In a later analysis, V and J genes were assigned by comparing TCR nucleotide sequences against IMGT/GENE-DB human TR gene sequences. The TCRdist pipeline was used in a later analysis to assign CDR3 sequences and most-parsimonious VDJ recombination scenarios. In a later analysis, every TCR beta chain was defined by the combination of its CDR3 amino acid sequence and its V-gene family, and reads without a unique V-gene family were dropped. To address suspected cross-contamination and a sequencing artifact, a later analysis removed several hundred highly shared, low-generation-probability nucleotide sequences. In a later analysis, a clonal expansion index for each public chain was calculated from normalized within-repertoire ranks of inferred template counts. Generation probabilities in a later analysis came from a VDJ recombination model fitted to out-of-frame rearrangements, and those results were checked against IGoR. A later analysis scored TCR-TCR, TCR-HLA and TCR-CMV co-occurrence with hypergeometric tests, applying a repertoire-size bias correction to TCR pairs. In a later analysis, false discovery rates were estimated by permuting HLA or CMV assignments 20 times. In a later analysis, co-occurring TCRs were grouped with DBSCAN, and TCRdist sequence similarity was added when clustering was performed within HLA-allele-positive subsets. For co-occurrence clustering, repertoires with fewer than 30,000 or more than 120,000 public chains were excluded, along with five or six repertoires with anomalous nucleotide sharing. What TCRdb holds here is the immuneACCESS table cut down to in-frame rearrangements. Part of the clones is not present; checked against another copy, under half of the missing clones reflect an unresolved V gene, and the others are unexplained. D and trimming were read from the DNA, whereas the V and J calls and clone size are those reported in that table. In all, the sample holds approximately 210,000 clones, and about 90% of those were seen once. The ten largest clones add up to over 1% of the sample.

The data were obtained in a study of cytomegalovirus exposure and HLA in healthy donors (dated 2017 in TCRdb). In the study overall: In an earlier analysis of roughly 590 of the donors, around 300 Gb of sequence data and 120 million or so unique TCR beta sequences from about 180 million T cells were reported. An early release that covered fewer than 750 HLA-typed donors contained about 300 gigabases of sequencing data and 80 million or so unique TCR sequences. Of the 300 to 450 genotyped donors, 75% to 85% were placed in the genetic ancestry cluster associated with self-reported Caucasian donors. The study aimed to test whether signatures of past pathogen exposure could be identified by cataloging public T cell receptors. Using immunosequencing, the study profiled T cell repertoires from fewer than 850 subjects and related those repertoires to cytomegalovirus serostatus. Along with the approximately 700-subject first cohort, a separate validation cohort of over a hundred different subjects was used. To predict cytomegalovirus infection status, the study combined high-throughput TCR immunosequencing, statistical association of individual TCRs with disease status, and machine learning. In a later analysis, previously published TCR beta repertoires from some 640 donors were re-analyzed and high-resolution HLA genotyping was added so that TCR occurrence patterns could be studied. The later analysis used no new phenotypic data to find candidate immune exposures, relying instead on TCR beta sequences and their occurrence across donors. To decide whether each TCR beta V gene segment behaved as functional or pseudogenic, an earlier analysis of approximately 590 of the donors relied on high-throughput TCR beta sequencing. Alongside the repertoire data, information on donor age, sex, ethnicity and CMV serostatus was compiled. In a later genetic analysis, genome-wide SNP genotypes for about three fifths of the roughly 670 donors were used, and that subset was treated as a discovery cohort. Every discovery cohort repertoire had been produced on one sequencing platform. HLA typing covered class I and class II loci at four-digit resolution. The number of typed donors differed by locus: about 629-630 for A, B, C, DRB1 and DQB1; approximately 520 for DQA1; around 580 for DPA1; and some 450 for DPB1. About five DR-DQ haplotypes were handled as single units for association and clustering because linkage in the cohort was strong. On average, about 200,000 unique TCR beta nucleotide sequences were sequenced per donor among roughly 430 genotyped donors of the cohort, with about 17% of those sequences being non-productive.

Study-level results and caveats: A total of 164 TCR beta chains were listed by the study as associated with cytomegalovirus. A later analysis reported that several top co-occurrence clusters appeared linked to parvovirus B19, influenza, CMV and Epstein-Barr virus. Correlated functional status among segregating V segments might be attributable to linkage disequilibrium, but an unknown experimental factor could not be ruled out. A cluster of highly shared sequence variants was judged likely to represent a technical artifact of the sequencing pipeline. A later genetic analysis associated a missense DCLRE1C variant with V-gene and J-gene trimming of TCR beta chains, and an independent cohort replicated the association. Strong co-occurrence of HLA alleles, especially DR and DQ, made assigning TCR associations to individual alleles difficult. Roughly uniform sequencing depth across donors was assumed in presence/absence analyses, although this assumption may not hold. In this cohort, only TCR beta chains were sequenced, and detectable features were limited by the absence of alpha or paired-chain data. In an earlier analysis of some 500 of the donors, most TCR beta V segments appeared in productive rearrangements about 87% or about 30% of the time, broadly matching IMGT annotations. A further reported finding was that TCR beta sequences accurately predicted the HLA-A and HLA-B alleles for most subjects in the first cohort. The authors suggested that the approach could potentially be generalized to other disease states and immunological phenotypes. Because some donors lacked HLA typing at each locus, the association tests relied only on the typed subset. In a later analysis, TCR association rates were found to vary across HLA loci, with the most associated TCRs seen for DRB1 alleles and the fewest for HLA-C alleles. In a later genetic analysis, fewer N-insertions in productive TCRs were reported among donors in an Asian-associated ancestry cluster than the roughly 700-donor mean. A few of the identified cytomegalovirus-associated TCR beta chains were confirmed in vitro to be specific for cytomegalovirus antigens. Specific HLA alleles were associated with more than 15,000 TCR beta sequences at a false discovery rate of 0.05 in a later analysis. Roughly 15 rarely observed V segments, including chromosome 9 orphons, were excluded from the earlier analysis of approximately 500 of the donors because counts were too low. Most TCR sequences were seen in very few donors, while some public TCRs were found in many individuals. In both the original and validation cohorts, the classifier was reported to diagnose cytomegalovirus status with high specificity and sensitivity. In a later analysis, most CMV-associated TCR beta chains were found to appear HLA-restricted, with HLA associations seemingly driven largely by CMV exposure. A later analysis found that HLA-associated TCR beta chains were more clonally expanded and had lower generation probabilities than equally common non-associated chains. The 87-base-pair reads could not distinguish some IMGT-functional V segments, including TRBV6-2 and TRBV6-3, so those segments were excluded. Immune exposure information for the cohort was limited to CMV serostatus.

Sequenced: PBMCs. The TCR sequence derives from a man younger than 45 in good health and CMV-seronegative. Recombination joined TRBV30 with TRBJ2-7, and TRBD1 aligns with 8 junction nucleotides. The nucleotide sequence is given as TGTGCCTGGAGGGACAGGACAGGGCTGACCTACGAGCAGTACTTC. This is translated as CAWRDRTGLTYEQYF.